This record covers a single T cell receptor (beta chain). Its antigen is as yet unknown. Only CD45RO-negative cells positively selected for CCR7 counted as naive CD8 cells, so terminally differentiated effector memory CD45RA+ cells were excluded. Here immunoSEQ multiplex PCR was the method, and the copy in TCRdb shows in-frame clones only, minus some. The sample carries some 580,000 clones, 98% recorded once. The source of the sample is a study of shared clonotypes between healthy human individuals. Study details: The plates for each donor numbered three CD4 naive, three CD4 memory, two CD8 naive and one CD8 memory.

Points from the study as a whole: The genetic and exposure-history diversity represented was limited by few donors.

The sequence was obtained from a man aged 30 to 45 in good health. Sequencing was carried out using naive CD8+ T cells sorted from blood.

Here the CDR3 DNA reads TGTGCCAGCAGCGTAGAAATAAGTATGATCACCGGGGAGCTGTTTTTT. Translation: CASSVEISMITGELFF. This rearrangement joins TRBV9 to TRBJ2-2; unclear D gene. Trimming stripped 0 bases from V and 4 bases from J, with 13 bases between. Germline V lookup: CDR1 SGDLS, CDR2 YYNGEE. The CDR3 has 16 amino acids.